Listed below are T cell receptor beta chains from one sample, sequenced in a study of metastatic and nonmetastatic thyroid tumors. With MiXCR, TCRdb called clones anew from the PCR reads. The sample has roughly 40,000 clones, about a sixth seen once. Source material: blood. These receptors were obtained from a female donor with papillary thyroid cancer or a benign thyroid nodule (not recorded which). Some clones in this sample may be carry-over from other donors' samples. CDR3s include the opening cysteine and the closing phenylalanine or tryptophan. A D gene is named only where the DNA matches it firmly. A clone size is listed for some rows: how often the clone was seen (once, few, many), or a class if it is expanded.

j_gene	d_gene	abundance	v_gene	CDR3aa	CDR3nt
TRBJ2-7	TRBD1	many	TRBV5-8	CASSLQGVSMYEQYF	TGTGCCAGCAGCTTACAGGGGGTAAGTATGTACGAGCAGTACTTC
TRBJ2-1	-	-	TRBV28	CASSLGGALNEQFF	TGTGCCAGCAGTTTAGGGGGGGCGCTGAATGAGCAGTTCTTC
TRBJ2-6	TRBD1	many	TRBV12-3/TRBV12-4	CASSPGQGRAGANVLTF	TGTGCCAGCAGTCCGGGACAGGGAAGGGCTGGGGCCAACGTCCTGACTTTC
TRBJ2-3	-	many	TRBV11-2	CASSSGTVADTQYF	TGTGCCAGCAGCTCGGGGACGGTAGCAGATACGCAGTATTTT
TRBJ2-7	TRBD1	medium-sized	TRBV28	CASNKGDRGSREQYF	TGTGCCAGCAATAAGGGGGACAGGGGGTCTCGCGAGCAGTACTTC
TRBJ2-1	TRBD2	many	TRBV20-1	CSALKLAGDYNEQFF	TGCAGTGCCCTCAAACTAGCGGGGGACTACAATGAGCAGTTCTTC
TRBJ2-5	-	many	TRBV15	CATTTGVETQYF	TGTGCCACCACGACAGGTGTGGAGACCCAGTACTTC
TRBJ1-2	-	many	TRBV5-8	CASSLDREGFYGYTF	TGTGCCAGCAGCTTGGACAGGGAAGGGTTCTATGGCTACACCTTC
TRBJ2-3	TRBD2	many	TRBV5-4	CASSLGGTSVFTDTQYF	TGTGCCAGCAGCTTGGGGGGGACTAGCGTTTTCACAGATACGCAGTATTTT
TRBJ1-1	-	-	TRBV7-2	CASSPGRQTHEALF	TGTGCCAGCAGCCCAGGTCGACAGACTCATGAAGCTTTATTT
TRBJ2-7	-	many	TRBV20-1	CSARAFQRAPSYEQYF	TGCAGTGCTAGAGCTTTCCAAAGGGCCCCCTCCTACGAGCAGTACTTC
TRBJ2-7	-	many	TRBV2	CASSDPPTLASTAYEQYF	TGTGCCAGCAGTGATCCCCCTACTCTAGCATCAACCGCCTACGAGCAGTACTTC
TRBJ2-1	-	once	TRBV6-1	CASKSLTYNEQSF	TGTGCCAGCAAATCGCTGACCTACAATGAGCAGTCCTTC
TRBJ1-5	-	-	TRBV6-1	CASSRDGENQPQHF	TGTGCCAGCAGCCGGGACGGCGAGAATCAGCCCCAGCATTTT
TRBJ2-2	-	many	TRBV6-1	CASSDFGELFF	TGTGCCAGCAGTGACTTCGGGGAGCTGTTTTTT
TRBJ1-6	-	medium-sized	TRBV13	CASRVRGGETSPLHF	TGTGCCAGCCGGGTCAGGGGTGGCGAAACTTCACCCCTCCACTTT
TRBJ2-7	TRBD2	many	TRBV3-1	CASSQFMGGNEQYF	TGTGCCAGCAGCCAGTTTATGGGGGGGAACGAGCAGTACTTC
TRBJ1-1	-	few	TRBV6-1	CASIRGNIHLPAEAFF	TGTGCCAGCATTAGAGGAAATATTCATCTTCCTGCTGAAGCTTTCTTT
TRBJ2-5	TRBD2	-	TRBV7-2	CASSYLAGKETQYF	TGTGCCAGCAGCTACCTAGCGGGGAAGGAGACCCAGTACTTC
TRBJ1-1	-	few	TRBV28	CATDVGGMDTESFF	TGTGCCACCGATGTTGGGGGGATGGACACTGAATCTTTCTTT
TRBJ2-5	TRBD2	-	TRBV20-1	CSAYGLAGEVVETQYF	TGCAGTGCTTACGGACTAGCGGGGGAGGTGGTGGAGACCCAGTACTTC
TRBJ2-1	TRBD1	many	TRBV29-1	CSVARRGDRGYNEQFF	TGCAGCGTCGCAAGGAGGGGGGACAGGGGATACAATGAGCAGTTCTTC
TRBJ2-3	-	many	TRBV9	CASSPLGASTDTQYF	TGTGCCAGCTCCCCACTAGGCGCTAGCACAGATACGCAGTATTTT
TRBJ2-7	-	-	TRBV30	CAWSVHRGEQYF	TGTGCCTGGAGTGTACATAGGGGTGAGCAGTACTTC